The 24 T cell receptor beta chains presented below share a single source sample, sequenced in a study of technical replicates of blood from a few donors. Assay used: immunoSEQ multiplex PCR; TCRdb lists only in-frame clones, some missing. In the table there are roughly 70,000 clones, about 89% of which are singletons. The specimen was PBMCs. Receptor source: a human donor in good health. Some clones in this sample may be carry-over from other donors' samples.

Here the CDR3 reads CASSPPQNYGYTF. CDR3 bases: TGTGCCAGCAGTCCCCCACAGAACTATGGCTACACCTTC. The chain joins TRBV6-6 to TRBJ1-2; D is unclear. Trimming took 5 bases from V and 2 from J, leaving 9 bases between them. The germline V gene encodes CDR1 MNHNY and CDR2 SVGAGI (reference sequence). The CDR3 extends over 13 amino acids.

CDR3 sequence: CASSLRKAMIYEQYF. Here the CDR3 DNA reads TGTGCCAGCAGCCTGAGGAAGGCCATGATATACGAGCAGTACTTC. The J gene is TRBJ2-7, the V gene TRBV5-8; D call uncertain. Germline values: CDR1 SGHTS, CDR2 YDEGEE. V was shortened by 4 bases and J by 4 bases, with 18 bases between the two germline ends. The length of the CDR3 is 15 residues.

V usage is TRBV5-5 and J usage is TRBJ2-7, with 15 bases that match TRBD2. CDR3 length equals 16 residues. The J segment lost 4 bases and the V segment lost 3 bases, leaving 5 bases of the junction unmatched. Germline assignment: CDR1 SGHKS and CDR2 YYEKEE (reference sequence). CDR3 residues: CASSWGLAGGIYEQYF. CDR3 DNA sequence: TGTGCCAGCAGCTGGGGACTAGCGGGAGGTATTTACGAGCAGTACTTC.

This CDR3 reads CASSYFTGGGGYTF. CDR3 coding DNA: TGTGCCAGCAGTTACTTCACAGGGGGCGGCGGCTACACCTTC. The genes are TRBV6-5 and TRBJ1-2; the match to TRBD1 covers 9 bases. The germline V gene has CDR1 MNHEY and CDR2 SVGAGI. After removal of 1 base from V and 8 bases from J, the junction contained 5 bases not matched to a gene. This CDR3 comprises 14 residues.

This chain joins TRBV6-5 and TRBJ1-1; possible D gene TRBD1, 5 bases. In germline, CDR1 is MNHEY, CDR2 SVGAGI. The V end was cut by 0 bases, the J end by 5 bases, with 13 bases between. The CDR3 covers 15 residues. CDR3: CASSYSGGEGTEAFF. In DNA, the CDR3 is TGTGCCAGCAGTTACTCCGGAGGGGAGGGGACTGAAGCTTTCTTT.

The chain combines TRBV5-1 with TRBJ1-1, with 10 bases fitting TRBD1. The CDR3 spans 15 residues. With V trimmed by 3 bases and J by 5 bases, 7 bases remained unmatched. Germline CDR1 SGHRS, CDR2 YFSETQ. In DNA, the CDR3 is TGCGCCAGCAGCTCCACGACAGGGGGCCGTACTGAAGCTTTCTTT. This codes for CASSSTTGGRTEAFF.

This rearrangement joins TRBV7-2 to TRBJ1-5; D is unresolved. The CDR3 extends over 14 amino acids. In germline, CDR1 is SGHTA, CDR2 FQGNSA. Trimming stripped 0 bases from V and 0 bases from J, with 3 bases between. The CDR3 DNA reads TGTGCCAGCAGCTTAGCGGCTAGCAATCAGCCCCAGCATTTT. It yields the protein CASSLAASNQPQHF.

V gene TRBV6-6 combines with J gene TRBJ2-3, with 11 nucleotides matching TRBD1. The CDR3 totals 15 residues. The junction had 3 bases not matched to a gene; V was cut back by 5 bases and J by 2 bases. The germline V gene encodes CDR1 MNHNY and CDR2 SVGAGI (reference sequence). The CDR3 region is CASSNGQGATDTQYF. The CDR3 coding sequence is TGTGCCAGCAGTAACGGACAGGGGGCCACAGATACGCAGTATTTT.

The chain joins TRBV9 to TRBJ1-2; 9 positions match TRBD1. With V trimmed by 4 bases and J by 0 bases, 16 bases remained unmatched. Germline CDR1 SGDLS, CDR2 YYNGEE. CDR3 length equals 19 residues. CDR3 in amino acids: CASSTRGRDRDQANYGYTF. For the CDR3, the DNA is TGTGCCAGCAGCACGAGAGGAAGGGACAGGGATCAAGCTAACTATGGCTACACCTTC.

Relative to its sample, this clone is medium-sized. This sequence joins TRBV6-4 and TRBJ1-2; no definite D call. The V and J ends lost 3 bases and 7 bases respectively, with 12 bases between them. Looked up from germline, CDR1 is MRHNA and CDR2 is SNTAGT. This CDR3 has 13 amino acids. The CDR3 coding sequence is TGTGCCAGCAGTGATGCAGACACCGGTGGCTACACCTTC. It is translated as CASSDADTGGYTF.

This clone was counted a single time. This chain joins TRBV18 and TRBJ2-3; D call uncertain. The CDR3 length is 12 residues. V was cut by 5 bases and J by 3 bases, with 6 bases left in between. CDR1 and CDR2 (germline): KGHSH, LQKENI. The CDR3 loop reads CASSATTDTQYF. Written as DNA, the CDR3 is TGTGCCAGCTCAGCAACTACAGATACGCAGTATTTT.

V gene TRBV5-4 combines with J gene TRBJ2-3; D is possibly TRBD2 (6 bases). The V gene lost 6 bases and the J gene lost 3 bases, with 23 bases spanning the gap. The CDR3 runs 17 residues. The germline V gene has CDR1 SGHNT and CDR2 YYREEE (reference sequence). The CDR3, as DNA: TGTGCCAGCACCATGGGGGGACTTAAAGTTACGACAGATACGCAGTATTTT. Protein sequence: CASTMGGLKVTTDTQYF.

In nucleotides, the CDR3 is TGTGCCAGCAGCCCGGGGACTAGCGGAACCGACAATGAGCAGTTCTTC. It specifies CASSPGTSGTDNEQFF. This sequence joins TRBV4-2 and TRBJ2-1; 11 bases fit TRBD2. J lost 5 bases, V lost 4 bases, and 7 bases had no gene match. The CDR3 runs to 16 residues. CDR1 LGHNA and CDR2 YNFKEQ come from the germline V gene.

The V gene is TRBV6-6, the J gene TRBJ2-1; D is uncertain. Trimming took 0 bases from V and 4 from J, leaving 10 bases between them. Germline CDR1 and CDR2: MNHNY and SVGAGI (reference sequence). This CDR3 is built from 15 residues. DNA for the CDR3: TGTGCCAGCAGTTACTCGAGCACCCTATACAATGAGCAGTTCTTC. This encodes CASSYSSTLYNEQFF.

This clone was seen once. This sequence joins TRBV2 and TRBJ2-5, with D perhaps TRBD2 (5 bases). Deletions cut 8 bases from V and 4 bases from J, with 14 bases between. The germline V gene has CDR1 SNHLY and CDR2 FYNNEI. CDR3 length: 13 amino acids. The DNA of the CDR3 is TGTGCCAGCCGGTTGGAGCGGAGAGAGACCCAGTACTTC. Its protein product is CASRLERRETQYF.

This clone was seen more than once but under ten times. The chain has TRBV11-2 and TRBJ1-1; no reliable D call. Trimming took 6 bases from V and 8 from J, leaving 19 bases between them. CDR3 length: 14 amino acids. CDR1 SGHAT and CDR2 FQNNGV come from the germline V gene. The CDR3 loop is CASRPIKRGAEAFF. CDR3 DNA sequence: TGTGCCAGCAGACCCATCAAACGGGGAGCCGAAGCTTTCTTT. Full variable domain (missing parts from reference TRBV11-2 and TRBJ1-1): EAGVAQSPRYKIIEKRQSVAFWCNPISGHATLYWYQQILGQGPKLLIQFQNNGVVDDSQLPKDRFSAERLKGVDSTLKIQPAKLEDSAVYLCASRPIKRGAEAFFGQGTRLTVV.

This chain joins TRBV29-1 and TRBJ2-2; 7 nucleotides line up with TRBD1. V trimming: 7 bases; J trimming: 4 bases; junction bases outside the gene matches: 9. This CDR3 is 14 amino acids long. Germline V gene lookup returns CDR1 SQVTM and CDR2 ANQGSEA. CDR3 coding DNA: TGCAGCGGGGCCAGGGGGTTGGGCACCGGGGAGCTGTTTTTT. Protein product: CSGARGLGTGELFF.

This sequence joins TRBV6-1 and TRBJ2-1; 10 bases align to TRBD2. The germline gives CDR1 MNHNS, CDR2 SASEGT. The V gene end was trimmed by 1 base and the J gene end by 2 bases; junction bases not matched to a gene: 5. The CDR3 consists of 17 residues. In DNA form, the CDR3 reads TGTGCCAGCAGTGAAGACCCTAGCGGGAGCCCCTACAATGAGCAGTTCTTC. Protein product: CASSEDPSGSPYNEQFF.

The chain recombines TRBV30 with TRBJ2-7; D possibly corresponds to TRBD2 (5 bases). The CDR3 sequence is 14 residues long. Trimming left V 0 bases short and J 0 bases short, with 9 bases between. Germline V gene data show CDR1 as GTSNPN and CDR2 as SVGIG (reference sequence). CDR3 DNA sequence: TGTGCCTGGAGTGTAGGACTGGTCTCCTACGAGCAGTACTTC. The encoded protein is CAWSVGLVSYEQYF.

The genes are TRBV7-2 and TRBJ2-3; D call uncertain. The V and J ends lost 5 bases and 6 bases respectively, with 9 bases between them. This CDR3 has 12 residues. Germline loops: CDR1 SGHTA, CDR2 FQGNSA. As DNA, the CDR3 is TGTGCCAGCAGCAACTTTGTTGATACGCAGTATTTT. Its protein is CASSNFVDTQYF.

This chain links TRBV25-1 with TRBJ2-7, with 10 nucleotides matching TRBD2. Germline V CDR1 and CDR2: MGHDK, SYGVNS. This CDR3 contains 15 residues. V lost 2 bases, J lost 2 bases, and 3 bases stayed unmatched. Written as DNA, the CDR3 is TGTGCCAGCAGTGAAGTAGCGGGGGGTACCTACGAGCAGTACTTC. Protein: CASSEVAGGTYEQYF.

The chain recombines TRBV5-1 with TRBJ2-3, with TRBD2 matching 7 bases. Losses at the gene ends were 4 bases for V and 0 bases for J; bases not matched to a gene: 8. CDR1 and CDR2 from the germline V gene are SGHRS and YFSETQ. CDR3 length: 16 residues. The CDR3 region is CASSPWSGDSTDTQYF. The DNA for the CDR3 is TGCGCCAGCAGCCCTTGGAGCGGGGATAGCACAGATACGCAGTATTTT. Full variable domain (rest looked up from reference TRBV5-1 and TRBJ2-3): KAGVTQTPRYLIKTRGQQVTLSCSPISGHRSVSWYQQTPGQGLQFLFEYFSETQRNKGNFPGRFSGRQFSNSRSEMNVSTLELGDSALYLCASSPWSGDSTDTQYFGPGTRLTVL.

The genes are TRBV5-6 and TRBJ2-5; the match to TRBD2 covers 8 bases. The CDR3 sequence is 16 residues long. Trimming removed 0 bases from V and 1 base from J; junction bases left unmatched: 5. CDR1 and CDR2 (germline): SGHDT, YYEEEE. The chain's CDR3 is CASSLASGGAQETQYF. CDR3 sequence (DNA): TGTGCCAGCAGCTTGGCTTCCGGGGGGGCCCAAGAGACCCAGTACTTC.

The CDR3 DNA sequence: TGTGCCAGCAAGCAGCGGGAGAACACCGGGGAGCTGTTTTTT. Encoded protein: CASKQRENTGELFF. The J gene is TRBJ2-2, the V gene TRBV2; TRBD2 agrees at 7 bases. Per germline, CDR1 SNHLY and CDR2 FYNNEI. The CDR3 length is 14 residues. Unmatched junction bases numbered 3, after V lost 7 bases and J lost 1 base.